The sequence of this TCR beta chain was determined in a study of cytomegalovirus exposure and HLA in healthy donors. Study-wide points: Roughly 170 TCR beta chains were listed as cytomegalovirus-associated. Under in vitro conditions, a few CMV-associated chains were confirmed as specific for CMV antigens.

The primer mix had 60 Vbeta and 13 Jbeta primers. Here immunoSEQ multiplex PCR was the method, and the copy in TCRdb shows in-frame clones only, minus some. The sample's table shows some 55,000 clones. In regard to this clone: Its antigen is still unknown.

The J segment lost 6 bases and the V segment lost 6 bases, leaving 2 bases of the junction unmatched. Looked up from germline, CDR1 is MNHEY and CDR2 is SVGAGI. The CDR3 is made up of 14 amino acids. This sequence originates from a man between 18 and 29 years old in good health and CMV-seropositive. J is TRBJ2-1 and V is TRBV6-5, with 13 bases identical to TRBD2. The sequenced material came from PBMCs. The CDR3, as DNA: TGTGCCAGCAGACGGACTAGCGGGGGCAATGAGCAGTTCTTC. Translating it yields CASRRTSGGNEQFF.